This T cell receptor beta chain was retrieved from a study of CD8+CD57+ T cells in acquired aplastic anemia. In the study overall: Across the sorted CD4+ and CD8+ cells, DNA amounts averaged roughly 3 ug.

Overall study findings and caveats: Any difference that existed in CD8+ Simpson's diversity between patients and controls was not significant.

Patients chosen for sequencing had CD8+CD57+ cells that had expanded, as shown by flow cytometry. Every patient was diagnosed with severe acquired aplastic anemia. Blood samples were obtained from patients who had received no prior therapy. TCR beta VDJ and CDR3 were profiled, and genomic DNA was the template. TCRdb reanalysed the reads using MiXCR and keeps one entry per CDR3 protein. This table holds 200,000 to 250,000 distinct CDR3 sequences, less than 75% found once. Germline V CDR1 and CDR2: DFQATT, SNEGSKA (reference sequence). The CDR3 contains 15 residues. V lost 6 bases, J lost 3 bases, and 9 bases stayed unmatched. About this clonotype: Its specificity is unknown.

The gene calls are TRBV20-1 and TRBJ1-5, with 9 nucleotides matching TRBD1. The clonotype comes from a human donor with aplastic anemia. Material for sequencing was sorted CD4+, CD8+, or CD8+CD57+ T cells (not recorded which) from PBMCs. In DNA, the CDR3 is TGCAGTGCCCGGCAGACAGGGGGTGACAATCAGCCCCAGCATTTT. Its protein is CSARQTGGDNQPQHF.